This T cell receptor beta chain was obtained from a study of T cells in localized non-small cell lung cancer. The protocol was immunoSEQ multiplex PCR, while the TCRdb copy is restricted to in-frame clones and leaves out a portion. Of roughly 58,000 clones listed, about four fifths are singletons. The TCR was taken from a man aged 40-75 years with stage II lung adenocarcinoma. The specimen was PBMCs, collected before any cancer treatment.

DNA of the CDR3: TGTGCCAGCAGTTTTGCCGGGGCAAGGACCTTTGAAGCTTTCTTT. This sequence encodes CASSFAGARTFEAFF. The chain recombines TRBV2 with TRBJ1-1; the D gene is possibly TRBD1 (5 bases). The CDR3 runs to 15 residues. Trimming shortened V by 5 bases and J by 7 bases, and 20 bases separated the two germline ends. Germline V gene sequence: CDR1 SNHLY, CDR2 FYNNEI. Using reference TRBV2 and TRBJ1-1 for the parts outside the CDR3, the full variable domain is EPEVTQTPSHQVTQMGQEVILRCVPISNHLYFYWYRQILGQKVEFLVSFYNNEISEKSEIFDDQFSVERPDGSNFTLKIRSTKLEDSAMYFCASSFAGARTFEAFFGQGTRLTVV.